This TCR beta chain emerged from a study of tumor and adjacent non-tumor tissue in lung cancer. Study overall: The cohort had around eleven adenocarcinoma, a couple of squamous cell and 1 small cell patients. The patients, 10 to 11 men and 4 to 6 women, were about 31 to 85 with stage I to III disease. On average, productive TCRbeta reads reached about 4.17 million per sample. Points from the study as a whole: Top 100 clones took a larger repertoire share in normal lung.

A note on this clonotype: Its antigen is unknown.

Three rounds of nested PCR, following a modified ARM-PCR protocol, produced the TCRbeta library. Each CDR3 protein gets one entry after TCRdb re-called the multiplex PCR reads with MiXCR. This table has around 80,000 distinct CDR3 sequences, around 80% appearing once. This CDR3 comprises 14 residues. Trimming removed 6 bases at V and 3 bases at J, with 15 bases between. The germline V gene has CDR1 SQVTM and CDR2 ANQGSEA. This sample's RNA came from whole unsorted tissue. More than 3 cm separated this lung sample from the edge of the tumor. The sample was distant non-tumor lung tissue. The receptor comes from a man between 60 and 75 years old with non-small cell lung cancer. The V and J genes are TRBV29-1 and TRBJ2-1; possibly TRBD1 for D (6 bases). This chain's CDR3 is CSVGQSSYYNEQFF. The CDR3 DNA reads as TGCAGCGTCGGACAGTCAAGCTACTACAATGAGCAGTTCTTC.